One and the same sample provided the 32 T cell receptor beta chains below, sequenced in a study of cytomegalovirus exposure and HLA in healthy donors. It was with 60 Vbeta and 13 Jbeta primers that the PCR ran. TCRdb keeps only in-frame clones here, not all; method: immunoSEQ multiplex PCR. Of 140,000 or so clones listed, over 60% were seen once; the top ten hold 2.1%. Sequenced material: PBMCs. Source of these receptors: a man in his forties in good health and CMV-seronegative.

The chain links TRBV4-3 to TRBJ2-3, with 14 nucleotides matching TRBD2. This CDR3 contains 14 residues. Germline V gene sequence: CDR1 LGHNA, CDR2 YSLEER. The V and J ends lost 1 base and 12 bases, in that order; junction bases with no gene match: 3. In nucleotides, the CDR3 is TGCGCCAGCAGCCAAGGGGGACTAGCGGGAGTACAGTATTTT. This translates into CASSQGGLAGVQYF.

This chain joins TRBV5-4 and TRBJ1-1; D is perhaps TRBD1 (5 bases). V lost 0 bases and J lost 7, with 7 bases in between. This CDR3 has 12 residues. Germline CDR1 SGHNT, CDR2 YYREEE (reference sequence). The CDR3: CASSLEGHEAFF. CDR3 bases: TGTGCCAGCAGCTTGGAGGGGCATGAAGCTTTCTTT.

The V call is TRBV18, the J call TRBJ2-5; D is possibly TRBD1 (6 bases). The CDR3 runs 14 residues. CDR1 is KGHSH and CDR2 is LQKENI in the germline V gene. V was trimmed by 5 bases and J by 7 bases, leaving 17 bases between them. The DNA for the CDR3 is TGTGCCAGCTCAACCAACAGGGAAGGGTCGACCCAGTACTTC. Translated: CASSTNREGSTQYF.

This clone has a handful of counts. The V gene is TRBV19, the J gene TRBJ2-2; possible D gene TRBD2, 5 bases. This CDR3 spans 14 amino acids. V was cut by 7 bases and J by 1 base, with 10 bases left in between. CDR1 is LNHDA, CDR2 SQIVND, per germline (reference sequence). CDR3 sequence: CASTEGRNTGELFF. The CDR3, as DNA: TGTGCCAGTACCGAGGGTCGGAACACCGGGGAGCTGTTTTTT.

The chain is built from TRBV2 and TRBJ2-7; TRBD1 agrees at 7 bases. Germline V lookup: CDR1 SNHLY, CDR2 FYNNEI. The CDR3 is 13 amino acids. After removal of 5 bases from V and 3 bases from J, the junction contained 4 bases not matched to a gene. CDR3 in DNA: TGTGCCAGCAGTTCGGGACAGAGCTACGAGCAGTACTTC. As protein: CASSSGQSYEQYF.

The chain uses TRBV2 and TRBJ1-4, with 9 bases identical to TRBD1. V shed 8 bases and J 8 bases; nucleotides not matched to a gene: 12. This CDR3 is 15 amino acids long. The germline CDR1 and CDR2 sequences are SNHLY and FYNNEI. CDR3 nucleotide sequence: TGTGCCAGCCTCGAAGGAGGGACAGGGAGGGAAAAACTGTTTTTT. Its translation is CASLEGGTGREKLFF.

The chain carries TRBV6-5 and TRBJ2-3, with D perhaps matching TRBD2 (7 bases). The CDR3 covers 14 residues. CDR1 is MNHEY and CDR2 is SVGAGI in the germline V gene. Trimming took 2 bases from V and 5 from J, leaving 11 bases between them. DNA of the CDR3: TGTGCCAGCAGTTACGGGGGGGCCAAAGATACGCAGTATTTT. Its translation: CASSYGGAKDTQYF.

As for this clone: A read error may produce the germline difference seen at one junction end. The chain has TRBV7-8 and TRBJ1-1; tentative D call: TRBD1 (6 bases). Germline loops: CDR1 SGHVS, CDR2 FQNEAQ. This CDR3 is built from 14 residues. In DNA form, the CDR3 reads TGTGCCAGCAGAGAACAGGGCCGGTACACTAAAGCTTTCTTT. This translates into CASREQGRYTKAFF.

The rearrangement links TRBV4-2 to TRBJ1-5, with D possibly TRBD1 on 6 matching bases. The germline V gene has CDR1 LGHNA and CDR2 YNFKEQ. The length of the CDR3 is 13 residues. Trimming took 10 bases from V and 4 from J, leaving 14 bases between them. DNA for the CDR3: TGTGCCAACACGGACAGCTTAAATCAGCCCCAGCATTTT. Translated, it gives CANTDSLNQPQHF.

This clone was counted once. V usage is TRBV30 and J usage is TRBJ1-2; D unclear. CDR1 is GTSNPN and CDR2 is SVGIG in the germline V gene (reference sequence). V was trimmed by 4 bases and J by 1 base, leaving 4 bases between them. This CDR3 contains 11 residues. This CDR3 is CAWTVNYGYTF. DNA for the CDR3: TGTGCCTGGACAGTTAACTATGGCTACACCTTC.

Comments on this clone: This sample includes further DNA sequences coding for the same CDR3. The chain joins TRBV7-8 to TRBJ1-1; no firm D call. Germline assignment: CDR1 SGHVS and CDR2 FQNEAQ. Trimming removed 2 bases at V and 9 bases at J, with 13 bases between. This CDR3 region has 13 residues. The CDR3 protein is CASSLLLTVKAFF. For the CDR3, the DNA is TGTGCCAGCAGCTTACTACTTACAGTCAAAGCTTTCTTT.

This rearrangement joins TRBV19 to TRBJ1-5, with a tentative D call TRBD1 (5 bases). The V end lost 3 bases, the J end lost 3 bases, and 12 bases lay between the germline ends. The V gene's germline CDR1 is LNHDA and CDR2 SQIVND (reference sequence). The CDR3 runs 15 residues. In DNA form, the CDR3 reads TGTGCCAGTAGTATTTCGGGGGATGACAATCAGCCCCAGCATTTT. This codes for CASSISGDDNQPQHF.

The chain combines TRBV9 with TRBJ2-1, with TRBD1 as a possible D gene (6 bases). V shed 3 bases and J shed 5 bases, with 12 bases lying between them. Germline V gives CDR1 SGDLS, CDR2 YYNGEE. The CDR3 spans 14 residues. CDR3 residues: CASSGLDSHNEQFF. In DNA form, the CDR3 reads TGTGCCAGCAGCGGGTTGGACAGTCACAATGAGCAGTTCTTC.

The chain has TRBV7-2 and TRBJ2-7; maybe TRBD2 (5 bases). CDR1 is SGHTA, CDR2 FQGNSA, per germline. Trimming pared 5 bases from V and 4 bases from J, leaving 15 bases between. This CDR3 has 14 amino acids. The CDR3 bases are TGTGCCAGCAGCAGCCCAATAGGCGGGTACGAGCAGTACTTC. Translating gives CASSSPIGGYEQYF.

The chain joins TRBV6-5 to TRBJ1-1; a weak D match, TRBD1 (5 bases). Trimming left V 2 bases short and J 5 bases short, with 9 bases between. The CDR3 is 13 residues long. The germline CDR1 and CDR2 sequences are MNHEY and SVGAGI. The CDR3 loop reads CASSYQGGTEAFF. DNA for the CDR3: TGTGCCAGCAGTTACCAGGGTGGGACTGAAGCTTTCTTT.

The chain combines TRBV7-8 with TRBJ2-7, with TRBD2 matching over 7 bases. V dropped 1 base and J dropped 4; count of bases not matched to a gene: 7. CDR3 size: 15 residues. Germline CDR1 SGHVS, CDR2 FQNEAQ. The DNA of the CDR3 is TGTGCCAGCAGCTTAGATGGCGGGAGAGGATACGAGCAGTACTTC. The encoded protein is CASSLDGGRGYEQYF.

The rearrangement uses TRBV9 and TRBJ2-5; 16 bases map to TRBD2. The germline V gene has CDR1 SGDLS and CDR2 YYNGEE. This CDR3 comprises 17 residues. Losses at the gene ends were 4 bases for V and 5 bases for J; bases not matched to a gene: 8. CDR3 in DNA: TGTGCCAGCAGCCTCGGGACTAGCGGGGGGGCGTGGGAGACCCAGTACTTC. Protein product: CASSLGTSGGAWETQYF. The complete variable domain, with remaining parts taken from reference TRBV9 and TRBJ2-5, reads DSGVTQTPKHLITATGQRVTLRCSPRSGDLSVYWYQQSLDQGLQFLIQYYNGEERAKGNILERFSAQQFPDLHSELNLSSLELGDSALYFCASSLGTSGGAWETQYFGPGTRLLVL.

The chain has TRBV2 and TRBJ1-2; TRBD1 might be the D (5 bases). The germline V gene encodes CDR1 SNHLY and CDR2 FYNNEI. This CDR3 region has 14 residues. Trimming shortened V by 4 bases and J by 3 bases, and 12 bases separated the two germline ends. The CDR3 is CASSVQGRDYGYTF. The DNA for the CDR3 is TGTGCCAGCAGTGTCCAGGGTAGGGACTATGGCTACACCTTC.

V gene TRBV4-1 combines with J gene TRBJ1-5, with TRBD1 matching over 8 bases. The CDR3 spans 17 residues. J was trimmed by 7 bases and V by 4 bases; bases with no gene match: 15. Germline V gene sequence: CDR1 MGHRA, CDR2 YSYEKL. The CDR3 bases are TGCGCCAGCAGCCCATCTATAACCAGGGGGCTCGGACAGCCCCAGCATTTT. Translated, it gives CASSPSITRGLGQPQHF.

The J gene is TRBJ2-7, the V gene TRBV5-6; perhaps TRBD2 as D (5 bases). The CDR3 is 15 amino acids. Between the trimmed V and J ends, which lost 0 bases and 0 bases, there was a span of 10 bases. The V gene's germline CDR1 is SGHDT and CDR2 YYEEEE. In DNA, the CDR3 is TGTGCCAGCAGCTTGGTTCGGGAAATCTCCTACGAGCAGTACTTC. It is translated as CASSLVREISYEQYF.

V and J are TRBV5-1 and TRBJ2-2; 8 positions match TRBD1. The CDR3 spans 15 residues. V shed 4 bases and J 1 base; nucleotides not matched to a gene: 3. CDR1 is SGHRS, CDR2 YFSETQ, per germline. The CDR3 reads CASSRGQGNTGELFF. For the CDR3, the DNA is TGCGCCAGCAGCCGTGGACAGGGGAACACCGGGGAGCTGTTTTTT.

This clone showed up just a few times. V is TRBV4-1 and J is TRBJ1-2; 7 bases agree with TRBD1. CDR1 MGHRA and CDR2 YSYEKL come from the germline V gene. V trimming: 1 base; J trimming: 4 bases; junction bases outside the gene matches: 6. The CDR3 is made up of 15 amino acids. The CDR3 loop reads CASSQGGTEVYGYTF. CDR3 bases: TGCGCCAGCAGCCAAGGGGGGACAGAAGTCTATGGCTACACCTTC.

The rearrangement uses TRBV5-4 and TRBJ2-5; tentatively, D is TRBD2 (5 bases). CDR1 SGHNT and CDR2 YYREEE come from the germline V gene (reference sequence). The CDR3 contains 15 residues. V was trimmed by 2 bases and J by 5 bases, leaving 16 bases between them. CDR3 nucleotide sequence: TGTGCCAGCAGCTTAATTAGTTCCTCGGGGGAGACCCAGTACTTC. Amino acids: CASSLISSSGETQYF.

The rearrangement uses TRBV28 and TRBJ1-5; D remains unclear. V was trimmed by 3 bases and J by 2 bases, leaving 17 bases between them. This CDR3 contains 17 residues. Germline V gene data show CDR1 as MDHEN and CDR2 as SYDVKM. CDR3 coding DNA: TGTGCCAGCAGTTTCTTTCCGGGATCCGGGGGCAATCAGCCCCAGCATTTT. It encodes CASSFFPGSGGNQPQHF.

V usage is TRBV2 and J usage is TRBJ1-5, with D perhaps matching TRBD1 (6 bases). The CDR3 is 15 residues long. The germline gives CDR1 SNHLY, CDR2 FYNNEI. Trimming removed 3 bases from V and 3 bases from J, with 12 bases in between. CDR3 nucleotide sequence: TGTGCCAGCAGTGATCTGGGACACAACAATCAGCCCCAGCATTTT. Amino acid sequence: CASSDLGHNNQPQHF.

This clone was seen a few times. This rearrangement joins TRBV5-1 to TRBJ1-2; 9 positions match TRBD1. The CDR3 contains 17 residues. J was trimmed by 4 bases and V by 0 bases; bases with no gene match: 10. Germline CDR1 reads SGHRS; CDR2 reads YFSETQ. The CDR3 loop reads CASSLGLLGQGTYGYTF. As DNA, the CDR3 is TGCGCCAGCAGCTTGGGGTTGTTGGGACAGGGCACCTATGGCTACACCTTC.

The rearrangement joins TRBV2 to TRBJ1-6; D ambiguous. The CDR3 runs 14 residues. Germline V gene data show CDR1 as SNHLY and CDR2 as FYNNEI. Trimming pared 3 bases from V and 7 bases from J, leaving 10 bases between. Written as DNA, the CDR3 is TGTGCCAGCAGTGAGGGCCAGCGGAATTCACCCCTCCACTTT. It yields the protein CASSEGQRNSPLHF. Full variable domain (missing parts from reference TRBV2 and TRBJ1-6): EPEVTQTPSHQVTQMGQEVILRCVPISNHLYFYWYRQILGQKVEFLVSFYNNEISEKSEIFDDQFSVERPDGSNFTLKIRSTKLEDSAMYFCASSEGQRNSPLHFGNGTRLTVT.

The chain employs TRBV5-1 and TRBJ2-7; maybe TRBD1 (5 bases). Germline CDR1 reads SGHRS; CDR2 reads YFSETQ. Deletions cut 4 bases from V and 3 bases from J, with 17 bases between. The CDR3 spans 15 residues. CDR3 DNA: TGCGCCAGCAGCGGTGGGGCAGAAACCTACTACGAGCAGTACTTC. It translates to CASSGGAETYYEQYF.

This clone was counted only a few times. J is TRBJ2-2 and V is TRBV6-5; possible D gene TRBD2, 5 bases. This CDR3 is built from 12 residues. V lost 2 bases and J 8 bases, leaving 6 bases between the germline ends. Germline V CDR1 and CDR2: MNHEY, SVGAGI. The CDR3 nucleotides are TGTGCCAGCAGTTACGGGAGTGGGGAGCTGTTTTTT. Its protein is CASSYGSGELFF.

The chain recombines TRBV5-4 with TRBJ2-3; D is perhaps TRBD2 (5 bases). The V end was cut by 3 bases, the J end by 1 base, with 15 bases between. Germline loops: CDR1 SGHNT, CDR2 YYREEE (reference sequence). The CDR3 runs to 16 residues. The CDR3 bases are TGTGCCAGCAGCTCGGTCAGACTGGGAGGCACAGATACGCAGTATTTT. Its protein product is CASSSVRLGGTDTQYF. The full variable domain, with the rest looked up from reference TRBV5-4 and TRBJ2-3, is ETGVTQSPTHLIKTRGQQVTLRCSSQSGHNTVSWYQQALGQGPQFIFQYYREEENGRGNFPPRFSGLQFPNYSSELNVNALELDDSALYLCASSSVRLGGTDTQYFGPGTRLTVL.

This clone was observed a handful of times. The chain's CDR3 is CAWNPTAPEEQYF. CDR3 DNA sequence: TGTGCCTGGAATCCCACAGCCCCAGAGGAGCAGTACTTC. This chain uses TRBV30 with TRBJ2-7; D is undetermined. Deletions cut 4 bases from V and 7 bases from J, with 17 bases between. The germline V gene has CDR1 GTSNPN and CDR2 SVGIG (reference sequence). The CDR3 contains 13 residues.

The CDR3 protein is CAISESDRVNWGYTF. The CDR3 region has the DNA TGTGCCATCAGTGAGTCAGACAGGGTTAATTGGGGCTACACCTTC. This chain connects TRBV10-3 to TRBJ1-2, with 7 bases identical to TRBD1. The ends lost 0 bases at V and 8 bases at J; junction bases unmatched: 9. The CDR3 length is 15 residues. The germline gives CDR1 ENHRY, CDR2 SYGVKD.